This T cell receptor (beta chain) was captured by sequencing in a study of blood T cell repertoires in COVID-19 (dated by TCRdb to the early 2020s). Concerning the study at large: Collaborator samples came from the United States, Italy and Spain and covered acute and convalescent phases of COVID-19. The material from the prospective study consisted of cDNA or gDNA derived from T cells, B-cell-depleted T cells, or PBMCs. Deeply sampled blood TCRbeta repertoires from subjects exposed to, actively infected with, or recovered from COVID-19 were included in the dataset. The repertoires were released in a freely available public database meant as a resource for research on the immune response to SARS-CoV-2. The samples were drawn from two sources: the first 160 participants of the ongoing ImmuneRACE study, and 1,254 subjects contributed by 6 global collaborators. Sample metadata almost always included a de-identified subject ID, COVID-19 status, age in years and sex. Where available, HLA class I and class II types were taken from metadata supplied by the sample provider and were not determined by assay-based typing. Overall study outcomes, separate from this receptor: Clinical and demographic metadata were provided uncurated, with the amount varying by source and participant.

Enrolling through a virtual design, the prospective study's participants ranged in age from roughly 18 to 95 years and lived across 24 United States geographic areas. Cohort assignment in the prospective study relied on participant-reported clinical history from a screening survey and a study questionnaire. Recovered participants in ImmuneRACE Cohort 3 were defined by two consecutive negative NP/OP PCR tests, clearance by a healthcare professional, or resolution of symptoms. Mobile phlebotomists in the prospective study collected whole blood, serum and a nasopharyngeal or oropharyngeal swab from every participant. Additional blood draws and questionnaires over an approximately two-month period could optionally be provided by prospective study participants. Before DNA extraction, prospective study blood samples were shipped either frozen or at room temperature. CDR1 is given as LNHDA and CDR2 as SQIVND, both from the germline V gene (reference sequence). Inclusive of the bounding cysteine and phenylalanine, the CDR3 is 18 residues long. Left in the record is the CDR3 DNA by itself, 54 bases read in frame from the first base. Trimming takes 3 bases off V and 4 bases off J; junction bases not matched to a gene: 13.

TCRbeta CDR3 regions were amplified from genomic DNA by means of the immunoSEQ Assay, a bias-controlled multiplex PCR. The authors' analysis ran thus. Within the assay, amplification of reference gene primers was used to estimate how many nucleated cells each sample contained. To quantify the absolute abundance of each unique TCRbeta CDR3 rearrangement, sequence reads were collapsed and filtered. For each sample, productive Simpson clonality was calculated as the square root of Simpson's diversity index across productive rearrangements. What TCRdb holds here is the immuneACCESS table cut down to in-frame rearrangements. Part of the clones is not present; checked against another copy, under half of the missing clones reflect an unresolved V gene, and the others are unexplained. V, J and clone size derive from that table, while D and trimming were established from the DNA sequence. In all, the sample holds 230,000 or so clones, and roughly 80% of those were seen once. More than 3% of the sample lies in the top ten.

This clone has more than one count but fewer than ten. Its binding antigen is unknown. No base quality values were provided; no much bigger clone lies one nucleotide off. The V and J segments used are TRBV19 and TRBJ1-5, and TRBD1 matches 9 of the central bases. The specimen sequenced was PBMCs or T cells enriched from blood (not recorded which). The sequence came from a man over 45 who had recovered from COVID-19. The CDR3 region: CASSISGTGLSGNQPQHF. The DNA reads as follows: TGTGCCAGTAGTATCTCCGGGACAGGGCTTTCAGGGAATCAGCCCCAGCATTTT.